The 10 T cell receptor beta chains below all came from one sample that was sequenced in a study of blood T cell repertoires in COVID-19. The protocol was immunoSEQ multiplex PCR, while the TCRdb copy is restricted to in-frame clones and leaves out a portion. The sample shows hundreds of thousands of clones, about four fifths of them seen only once. Sequenced sample: peripheral blood. These receptors were taken from a woman aged 40 to 50 with active or convalescent COVID-19.

The chain joins TRBV6-5 to TRBJ1-6, with D maybe TRBD1 (6 bases). The CDR3 totals 14 residues. Germline-derived CDR1 and CDR2 are MNHEY and SVGAGI. V dropped 2 bases and J dropped 10 bases, with 12 bases sitting between them. CDR3 protein: CASSYGGRTSPLHF. Here the CDR3 DNA reads TGTGCCAGCAGTTACGGGGGCCGGACCTCACCCCTCCACTTT.

The rearrangement uses TRBV21-1 and TRBJ1-5; TRBD1, the table's D call, lacks a check against the DNA. TRBV21-1 is an annotated pseudogene. The CDR3 loop spans 22 amino acids. This CDR3 is CASISWWSNRDREGASNQPQHF. The CDR3 DNA reads as TGTGCCAGCATCTCTTGGTGGAGCAACCGGGACAGGGAGGGGGCTAGCAATCAGCCCCAGCATTTT.

The rearrangement uses TRBV19 and TRBJ1-5; D call uncertain. This CDR3 has 16 amino acids. Trimming removed 6 bases at V and 1 base at J, with 16 bases between. Germline V CDR1 and CDR2: LNHDA, SQIVND (reference sequence). The chain's CDR3 is CASRSLTRGSNQPQHF. In nucleotides, the CDR3 is TGTGCCAGTAGATCCCTAACCCGGGGAAGCAATCAGCCCCAGCATTTT.

This chain links TRBV19 with TRBJ1-5, with D unclear. Germline V lookup: CDR1 LNHDA, CDR2 SQIVND (reference sequence). The CDR3 spans 15 residues. Between the trimmed V and J ends, which lost 0 bases and 7 bases, there was a span of 13 bases. The CDR3 region has the DNA TGTGCCAGTAGTATAGATCTAGCCACGGCGCAGCCCCAGCATTTT. This translates into CASSIDLATAQPQHF. The full variable domain, with the rest looked up from reference TRBV19 and TRBJ1-5, is DGGITQSPKYLFRKEGQNVTLSCEQNLNHDAMYWYRQDPGQGLRLIYYSQIVNDFQKGDIAEGYSVSREKKESFPLTVTSAQKNPTAFYLCASSIDLATAQPQHFGDGTRLSIL.

The rearrangement links TRBV5-4 to TRBJ1-2, with 9 bases matching TRBD1. CDR3 size: 17 residues. The V and J ends lost 3 bases and 8 bases, in that order; junction bases with no gene match: 17. CDR1 and CDR2 (germline): SGHNT, YYREEE (reference sequence). The CDR3 coding sequence is TGTGCCAGCAGCTCAATCTTCTTCGCCGGGACAGGGAGAGGCTACACCTTC. Amino acid sequence: CASSSIFFAGTGRGYTF.

This clone was detected only once. The V gene is TRBV15, the J gene TRBJ1-3; tentative D call: TRBD1 (5 bases). V was cut by 0 bases and J by 0 bases, with 9 bases left in between. The CDR3 length is 16 residues. Germline V lookup: CDR1 LNHNV, CDR2 YYDKDF (reference sequence). The DNA of the CDR3 is TGTGCCACCAGCAGAGATCCAGACAGCTCTGGAAACACCATATATTTT. Its translation: CATSRDPDSSGNTIYF.

The chain joins TRBV4-3 to TRBJ1-6; no clear D gene. CDR3 length: 14 residues. Trimming removed 3 bases from V and 6 bases from J, with 9 bases in between. In germline, CDR1 is LGHNA, CDR2 YSLEER. The CDR3 region is CASSQEPSNSPLHF. In DNA form, the CDR3 reads TGCGCCAGCAGCCAGGAGCCCAGTAATTCACCCCTCCACTTT.

This clone was seen once. The V call is TRBV27, the J call TRBJ2-7; TRBD2 might be the D (6 bases). Germline V gene lookup returns CDR1 MNHEY and CDR2 SMNVEV (reference sequence). The CDR3 is 15 residues long. Trimming took off 8 bases at V and 0 bases at J, with 17 bases between the two ends. CDR3 bases: TGTGCCAGCCAACCCGGGACTCTATCCTCCTACGAGCAGTACTTC. It specifies CASQPGTLSSYEQYF.

This clone was detected a few times. V gene TRBV30 combines with J gene TRBJ1-2; 8 bases agree with TRBD1. The V gene's germline CDR1 is GTSNPN and CDR2 SVGIG (reference sequence). V shed 0 bases, J shed 5 bases, and the junction held 5 bases outside the gene matches. The CDR3 spans 14 residues. The chain's CDR3 is CAWSVETGVYGYTF. The CDR3 DNA is TGTGCCTGGAGTGTAGAGACAGGGGTTTATGGCTACACCTTC.

V and J are TRBV24-1 and TRBJ2-2, with 9 bases that match TRBD1. V lost 3 bases, J lost 3 bases, and 7 bases stayed unmatched. This CDR3 region has 17 residues. Germline V gene lookup returns CDR1 KGHDR and CDR2 SFDVKD. The DNA for the CDR3 is TGTGCCACCAGTGATCCCCGGGACAGGGAGTACACCGGGGAGCTGTTTTTT. It encodes CATSDPRDREYTGELFF.